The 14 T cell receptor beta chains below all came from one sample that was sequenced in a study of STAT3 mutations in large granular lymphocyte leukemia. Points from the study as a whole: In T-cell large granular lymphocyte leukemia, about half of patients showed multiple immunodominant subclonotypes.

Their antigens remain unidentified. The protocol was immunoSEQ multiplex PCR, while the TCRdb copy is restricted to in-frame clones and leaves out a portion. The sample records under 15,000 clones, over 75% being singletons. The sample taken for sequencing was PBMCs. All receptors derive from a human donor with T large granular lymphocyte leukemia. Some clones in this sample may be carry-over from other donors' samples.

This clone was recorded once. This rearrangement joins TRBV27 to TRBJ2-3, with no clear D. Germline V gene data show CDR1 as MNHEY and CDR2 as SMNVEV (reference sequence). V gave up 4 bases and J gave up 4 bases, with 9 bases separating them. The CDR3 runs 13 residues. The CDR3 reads CASSSIGADTQYF. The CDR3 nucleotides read TGTGCCAGCAGTTCCATTGGTGCAGATACGCAGTATTTT.

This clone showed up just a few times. CDR3 region: CASRRGQVNTGELFF. DNA of the CDR3: TGTGCCAGCAGACGCGGACAGGTGAACACCGGGGAGCTGTTTTTT. The gene calls are TRBV27 and TRBJ2-2, with 7 nucleotides matching TRBD1. Germline V gene lookup returns CDR1 MNHEY and CDR2 SMNVEV (reference sequence). The CDR3 runs 15 residues. The V gene end was trimmed by 6 bases and the J gene end by 1 base; junction bases not matched to a gene: 5.

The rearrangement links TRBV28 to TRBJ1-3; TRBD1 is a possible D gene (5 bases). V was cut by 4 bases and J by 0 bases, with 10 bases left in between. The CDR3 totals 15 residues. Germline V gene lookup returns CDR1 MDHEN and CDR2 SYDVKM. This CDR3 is CASSWDFHSGNTIYF. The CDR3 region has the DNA TGTGCCAGCAGTTGGGACTTTCACTCTGGAAACACCATATATTTT.

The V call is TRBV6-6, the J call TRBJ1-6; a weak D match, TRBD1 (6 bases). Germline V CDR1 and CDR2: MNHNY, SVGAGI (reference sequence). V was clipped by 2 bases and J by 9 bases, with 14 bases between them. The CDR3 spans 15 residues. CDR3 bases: TGTGCCAGCAGTTACGGTCGGGGGCTAGTTTCACCCCTCCACTTT. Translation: CASSYGRGLVSPLHF.

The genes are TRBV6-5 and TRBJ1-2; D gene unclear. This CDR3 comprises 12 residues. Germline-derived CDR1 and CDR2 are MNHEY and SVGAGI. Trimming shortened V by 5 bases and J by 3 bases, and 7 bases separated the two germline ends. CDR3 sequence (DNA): TGTGCCAGCAGTAGTGGGGACTATGGCTACACCTTC. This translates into CASSSGDYGYTF.

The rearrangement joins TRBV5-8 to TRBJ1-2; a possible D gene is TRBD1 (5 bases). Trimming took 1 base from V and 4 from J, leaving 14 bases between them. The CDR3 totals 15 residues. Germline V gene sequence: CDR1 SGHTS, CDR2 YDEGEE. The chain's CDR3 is CASSLYVGQGYGYTF. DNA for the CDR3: TGTGCCAGCAGCTTGTATGTAGGGCAGGGCTATGGCTACACCTTC.

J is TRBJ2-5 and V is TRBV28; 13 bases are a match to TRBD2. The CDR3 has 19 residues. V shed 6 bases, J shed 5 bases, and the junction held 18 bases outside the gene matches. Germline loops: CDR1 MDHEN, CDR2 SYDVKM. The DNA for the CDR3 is TGTGCCAGCAGCACCGGACTAGCGGGAGCCACCTCAGGGGACGAGACCCAGTACTTC. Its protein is CASSTGLAGATSGDETQYF. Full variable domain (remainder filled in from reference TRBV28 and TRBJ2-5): DVKVTQSSRYLVKRTGEKVFLECVQDMDHENMFWYRQDPGLGLRLIYFSYDVKMKEKGDIPEGYSVSREKKERFSLILESASTNQTSMYLCASSTGLAGATSGDETQYFGPGTRLLVL.

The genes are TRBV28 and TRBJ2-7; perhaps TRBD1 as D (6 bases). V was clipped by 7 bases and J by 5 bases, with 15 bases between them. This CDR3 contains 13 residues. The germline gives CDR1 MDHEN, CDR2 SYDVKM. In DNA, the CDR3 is TGTGCCAGCATGGGGTACAGGGCTAACGAGCAGTACTTC. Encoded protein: CASMGYRANEQYF.

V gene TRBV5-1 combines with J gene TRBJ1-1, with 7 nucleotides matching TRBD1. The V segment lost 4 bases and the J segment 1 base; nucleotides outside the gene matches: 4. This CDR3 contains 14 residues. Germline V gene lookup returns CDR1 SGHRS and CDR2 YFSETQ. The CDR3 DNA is TGCGCCAGCAGCACGGGACAGTGGAACACTGAAGCTTTCTTT. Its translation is CASSTGQWNTEAFF.

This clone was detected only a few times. The CDR3 loop is CASSLGASWRGYTF. CDR3 nucleotide sequence: TGTGCCAGCAGCTTGGGGGCCTCCTGGAGAGGCTACACCTTC. The rearrangement links TRBV5-6 to TRBJ1-2; unclear D gene. The germline V and J ends were trimmed by 0 bases and 8 bases, with 14 bases remaining between them. The CDR3 is made up of 14 amino acids. Germline V gene data show CDR1 as SGHDT and CDR2 as YYEEEE.

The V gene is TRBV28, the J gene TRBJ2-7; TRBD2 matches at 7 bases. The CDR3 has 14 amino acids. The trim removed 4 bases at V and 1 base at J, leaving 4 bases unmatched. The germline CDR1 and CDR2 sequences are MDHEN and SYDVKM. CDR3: CASSSGAGSYEQYF. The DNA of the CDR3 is TGTGCCAGCAGTTCCGGAGCGGGGTCCTACGAGCAGTACTTC. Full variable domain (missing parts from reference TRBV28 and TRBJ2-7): DVKVTQSSRYLVKRTGEKVFLECVQDMDHENMFWYRQDPGLGLRLIYFSYDVKMKEKGDIPEGYSVSREKKERFSLILESASTNQTSMYLCASSSGAGSYEQYFGPGTRLTVT.

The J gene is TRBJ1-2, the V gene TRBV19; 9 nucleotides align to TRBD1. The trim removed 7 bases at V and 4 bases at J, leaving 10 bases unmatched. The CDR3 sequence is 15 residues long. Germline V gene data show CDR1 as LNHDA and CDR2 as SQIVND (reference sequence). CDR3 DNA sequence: TGTGCCAGTACCGAGGGACAGGGCGGACTCTATGGCTACACCTTC. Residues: CASTEGQGGLYGYTF.

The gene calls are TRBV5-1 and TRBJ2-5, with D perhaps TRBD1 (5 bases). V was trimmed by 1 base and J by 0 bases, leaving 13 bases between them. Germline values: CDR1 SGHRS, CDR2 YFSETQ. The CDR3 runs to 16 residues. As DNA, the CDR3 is TGCGCCAGCAGCTTGTCCCCCAGGGCCCACCAAGAGACCCAGTACTTC. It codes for CASSLSPRAHQETQYF.

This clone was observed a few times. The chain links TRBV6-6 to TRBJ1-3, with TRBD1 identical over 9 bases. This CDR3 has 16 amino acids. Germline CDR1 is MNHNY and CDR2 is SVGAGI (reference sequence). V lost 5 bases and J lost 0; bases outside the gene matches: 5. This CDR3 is CASSLGQGVSGNTIYF. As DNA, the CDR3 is TGTGCCAGCAGTCTGGGACAGGGAGTCTCTGGAAACACCATATATTTT.